This TCR beta chain derives from a study of post-analysis software for immune sequencing data (dated by TCRdb to the mid-2010s). As for the study more broadly: Disease courses on record covered relapsing-remitting, secondary progressive and progressive-relapsing multiple sclerosis, though some patients had no subtype annotation. A subset of samples was prepared in parallel using single-end sample barcoding, then pooled and co-amplified after Illumina adapter ligation. The multiple sclerosis patient repertoires were compared with more than 10 previously published healthy control repertoires from donors aged roughly 6 to 25 years. Points the paper makes about the study in general: Direct clustering with F measure revealed strong co-clustering of samples prepared in the same batch, which led to a batch-effect correction. The multiple sclerosis patient group was slightly younger than the control group. Multiple sclerosis patients had significantly lower normalized Chao1 diversity than controls, a result that suggests substantial peripheral T-cell clonal expansion. Four to six TRBV segments, including TRBV5-6, TRBV5-1 and TRBV20-1, were significantly more frequent in patients than controls.

This clonotype was found a few times. No cognate antigen has been identified for it. One base away there is no much larger clone; base qualities are not given. Libraries were built with PCR. Instrument on record: Illumina HiSeq 2500. To reduce PCR and sequencing biases, unique molecular identifiers were incorporated into the TCR beta cDNA libraries. Some 500,000 cDNA molecules were obtained per 1 to 10 million input T cells, so each molecule approximated one T cell. Patient libraries were prepared and sequenced with the same protocol used for the earlier healthy control dataset. Samples belonging to the same batch were prepared together, multiplexed and sequenced on a shared HiSeq lane. Regarding the original processing steps: MIGEC handled the raw barcoded reads, throwing out single-read molecular identifier groups before consensus assembly and CDR3 extraction. Clonotype tables were post-analysed with VDJtools, and diversity was normalized by down-sampling all datasets to the smallest sample size. In repertoire overlap clustering, CDR3 amino acid sequences, but not nucleotide sequences, were matched to correct batch-related cross-sample contamination. TCRdb reprocessed the public reads (quality trimming at Q25 with fastp, clone calling with MiXCR) and kept in-frame beta chains. Entries are consolidated by CDR3 protein sequence, retaining the most common genes and DNA. What appears here as the V and J calls and clone size reflects TCRdb's work, not the paper's. This sample gives roughly 800,000 distinct CDR3 sequences in total; about 50% of them show up just once. The ten largest make up approximately 4.2% of the sample.

According to the germline V gene, CDR1 reads MGHRA and CDR2 reads YSYEKL. Germline trimming amounts to 0 bases on V and 5 bases on J, with 3 as the count of junction bases outside the gene matches. The CDR3 runs 15 amino acids, cysteine and phenylalanine included. The kept DNA is CDR3 alone, 45 bases in frame from the first base. To demonstrate the VDJtools post-analysis software, TCR beta repertoires were profiled from the peripheral blood of some 12 young patients with multiple sclerosis. Multiple sclerosis patients were children and adolescents aged 6 to 15 years. The chain couples TRBV4-1 to TRBJ1-4; TRBD1 aligns with 7 central bases. The TCR originated in a girl under 18 with multiple sclerosis. The sample comprised blood. The CDR3 corresponds to CASSQDIGGNEKLFF. The sequenced DNA: TGCGCCAGCAGCCAAGATATAGGGGGCAATGAAAAACTGTTTTTT.